One sample yielded the 18 T cell receptor beta chains listed below, sequenced in a study of neurological immune-mediated disorders. Each CDR3 protein gets one entry after TCRdb re-called the 5' RACE reads with MiXCR. The data contain around 20,000 distinct CDR3 sequences, 27% of them seen just once; the ten biggest clones take up 33%. Sequencing input: PBMCs. Receptors originate from a man aged 45-60 years with HTLV-1-associated myelopathy (HAM/TSP).

The table lists this clonotype with many counts. The chain recombines TRBV4-2 with TRBJ1-6; TRBD1 matches 9 bases. Looked up from germline, CDR1 is LGHNA and CDR2 is YNFKEQ. CDR3 length equals 16 residues. V lost 4 bases, J lost 6 bases, and 7 bases stayed unmatched. DNA for the CDR3: TGTGCCAGCAGCCCACAGGGGGCGATTGGTAATTCACCCCTCCACTTT. Encoded protein: CASSPQGAIGNSPLHF.

This sequence joins TRBV2 and TRBJ2-7; 7 positions match TRBD2. CDR1 and CDR2 from the germline V gene are SNHLY and FYNNEI. The CDR3 totals 15 residues. Trimming removed 5 bases from V and 0 bases from J; junction bases left unmatched: 7. The CDR3 region is CASSPSSGSSYEQYF. The CDR3 DNA reads TGTGCCAGCAGTCCCTCTAGCGGAAGCTCCTACGAGCAGTACTTC. The full variable domain, with the rest looked up from reference TRBV2 and TRBJ2-7, is EPEVTQTPSHQVTQMGQEVILRCVPISNHLYFYWYRQILGQKVEFLVSFYNNEISEKSEIFDDQFSVERPDGSNFTLKIRSTKLEDSAMYFCASSPSSGSSYEQYFGPGTRLTVT.

The rearrangement uses TRBV7-9 and TRBJ2-1; 10 bases line up with TRBD2. CDR1 and CDR2 from the germline V gene are SEHNR and FQNEAQ (reference sequence). V shed 6 bases and J 6 bases; nucleotides not matched to a gene: 5. The CDR3 loop spans 14 amino acids. The CDR3 sequence is CASSIAGGINEQFF. CDR3 coding DNA: TGTGCCAGCAGTATAGCGGGAGGAATCAATGAGCAGTTCTTC.

This chain joins TRBV5-4 and TRBJ2-1; 8 nucleotides match TRBD1. Germline CDR1 is SGHNT and CDR2 is YYREEE (reference sequence). The ends lost 4 bases at V and 6 bases at J; junction bases unmatched: 6. The CDR3 spans 14 residues. CDR3 region: CASSDRGEGNEQFF. The DNA for the CDR3 is TGTGCCAGCAGCGACAGGGGCGAGGGCAATGAGCAGTTCTTC. Full variable domain (rest looked up from reference TRBV5-4 and TRBJ2-1): ETGVTQSPTHLIKTRGQQVTLRCSSQSGHNTVSWYQQALGQGPQFIFQYYREEENGRGNFPPRFSGLQFPNYSSELNVNALELDDSALYLCASSDRGEGNEQFFGPGTRLTVL.

The CDR3 sequence is CSASGGVNTEAFF. The DNA for the CDR3 is TGCAGTGCCAGCGGGGGAGTCAACACTGAAGCTTTCTTT. The rearrangement joins TRBV20-1 to TRBJ1-1; D is perhaps TRBD1 (5 bases). The CDR3 is 13 residues long. Trimming pared 6 bases from V and 2 bases from J, leaving 13 bases between. Germline CDR1 is DFQATT and CDR2 is SNEGSKA (reference sequence).

This sequence joins TRBV7-2 and TRBJ2-3, with 8 bases identical to TRBD2. Trimming took 5 bases from V and 2 from J; bases not matched to a gene: 12. The CDR3 is 17 amino acids. Germline V gene lookup returns CDR1 SGHTA and CDR2 FQGNSA. The CDR3 region is CASSGRLSGGSTDTQYF. In nucleotides, the CDR3 is TGTGCCAGCAGCGGACGACTGAGCGGGGGTTCCACAGATACGCAGTATTTT.

In this sample, this clonotype turned up a few times. The chain recombines TRBV29-1 with TRBJ1-5, with TRBD1 matching over 10 bases. This CDR3 is built from 13 residues. CDR1 and CDR2 from the germline V gene are SQVTM and ANQGSEA. The V segment lost 7 bases and the J segment 5 bases; nucleotides outside the gene matches: 5. For the CDR3, the DNA is TGCAGCGCTTGGACAGGGGGGGATCAGCCCCAGCATTTT. Its protein is CSAWTGGDQPQHF.

This clonotype has more than one count but fewer than ten. The chain is built from TRBV30 and TRBJ2-2, with D perhaps matching TRBD1 (5 bases). The CDR3 length is 14 residues. CDR1 and CDR2 (germline): GTSNPN, SVGIG (reference sequence). V dropped 3 bases and J dropped 12 bases, with 20 bases sitting between them. The CDR3 spells CAWSGGALPRKLFF. In DNA, the CDR3 is TGTGCCTGGAGCGGTGGGGCGTTACCTAGGAAGCTGTTTTTT.

This clonotype was seen a few times. This sequence joins TRBV18 and TRBJ2-3, with D perhaps TRBD1 (6 bases). Trimming stripped 6 bases from V and 0 bases from J, with 13 bases between. The CDR3 has 15 residues. The germline CDR1 and CDR2 sequences are KGHSH and LQKENI. CDR3 sequence: CASSPDRQSTDTQYF. The CDR3 DNA reads as TGTGCCAGCTCCCCAGACAGGCAGAGCACAGATACGCAGTATTTT. The entire variable domain, with the rest obtained from reference TRBV18 and TRBJ2-3, is as follows: NAGVMQNPRHLVRRRGQEARLRCSPMKGHSHVYWYRQLPEEGLKFMVYLQKENIIDESGMPKERFSAEFPKEGPSILRIQQVVRGDSAAYFCASSPDRQSTDTQYFGPGTRLTVL.

This clonotype was found a few times. The genes are TRBV7-2 and TRBJ1-1; D is uncertain. V shed 4 bases and J shed 1 base, with 10 bases lying between them. CDR3 length: 14 residues. Germline V gives CDR1 SGHTA, CDR2 FQGNSA. For the CDR3, the DNA is TGTGCCAGCAGCTCCAATCCCTCGAACACTGAAGCTTTCTTT. Translating gives CASSSNPSNTEAFF.

By proportion, this clonotype is medium-sized (0.01 to 0.1%). CDR3 sequence reads: CASSQDVYRGSETQYF. The CDR3 DNA reads as TGCGCCAGCAGCCAAGATGTATACCGGGGATCGGAGACCCAGTACTTC. This rearrangement joins TRBV4-1 to TRBJ2-5; tentatively, D is TRBD2 (5 bases). This CDR3 region has 16 residues. Germline V lookup: CDR1 MGHRA, CDR2 YSYEKL. The V gene lost 0 bases and the J gene lost 5 bases, with 16 bases spanning the gap.

The V and J genes are TRBV29-1 and TRBJ1-6, with D perhaps TRBD1 (5 bases). The CDR3 is 13 amino acids. The ends were cut back, 4 bases at V and 6 bases at J, with 10 bases in the middle. CDR1 is SQVTM and CDR2 is ANQGSEA in the germline V gene. This CDR3 reads CSVAVTANSPLHF. In DNA, the CDR3 is TGCAGCGTTGCTGTGACAGCTAATTCACCCCTCCACTTT.

Ten or more counts support this clonotype. This sequence joins TRBV20-1 and TRBJ2-6, with D hard to call. V lost 5 bases to trimming and J lost 0 bases, with 8 bases between them. Germline values: CDR1 DFQATT, CDR2 SNEGSKA (reference sequence). The CDR3 covers 14 residues. For the CDR3, the DNA is TGCAGTGCTGAAAGGGACTCTGGGGCCAACGTCCTGACTTTC. Its protein is CSAERDSGANVLTF.

The table lists this clonotype with a count of one. No DNA is shown, since the ends of the CDR3 on it are uncertain; the CDR3 is the one TCRdb lists. This rearrangement joins TRBV5-1 to TRBJ1-1; the D call TRBD1 from the table was never checked on the DNA. Germline V gene sequence: CDR1 SGHRS, CDR2 YFSETQ. The CDR3 totals 24 residues, both ends included. This chain's CDR3 is CASSPRGGSSYEQYFGPGATEAFF.

This clonotype counts as medium-sized. The chain joins TRBV20-1 to TRBJ2-7, with D possibly being TRBD1 (7 bases). Trimming removed 3 bases at V and 4 bases at J, with 16 bases between. The CDR3 totals 14 residues. Germline V gene sequence: CDR1 DFQATT, CDR2 SNEGSKA (reference sequence). The CDR3 DNA sequence: TGCAGTGCTAGTTATCAGGGGGGCTCATACGAGCAGTACTTC. Its translation: CSASYQGGSYEQYF.

The rearrangement uses TRBV7-6 and TRBJ2-7; 7 bases fit TRBD2. With V trimmed by 6 bases and J by 0 bases, 11 bases remained unmatched. Germline V gene sequence: CDR1 SGHVS, CDR2 FNYEAQ. The CDR3 is 16 residues long. The CDR3 DNA reads as TGTGCCAGCAGTTTGTCCTCGGGACTATCCTCCTACGAGCAGTACTTC. This gives the protein CASSLSSGLSSYEQYF.

Note on this clonotype: Germline and junction disagree at one end, which may indicate a read error. This chain links TRBV27 with TRBJ2-7; 8 bases align to TRBD1. CDR3 length: 14 residues. In germline, CDR1 is MNHEY, CDR2 SMNVEV (reference sequence). CDR3 sequence reads: CSSSYKDRAYEQYF. The CDR3 DNA reads as TGTTCCAGCAGTTACAAGGACAGGGCCTACGAGCAGTACTTC.

This clonotype was found many times. V gene TRBV20-1 combines with J gene TRBJ2-3, with 8 bases identical to TRBD2. J lost 4 bases, V lost 2 bases, and 8 bases had no gene match. The CDR3 sequence is 15 residues long. The V gene's germline CDR1 is DFQATT and CDR2 SNEGSKA (reference sequence). The CDR3 region has the DNA TGCAGTGCTAGAACGCCCGGGACTAGAGCAGATACGCAGTATTTT. Its protein product is CSARTPGTRADTQYF.